A selection of T cell receptor beta chains follows, all from one sample in a study of blood T cell repertoires in COVID-19. Libraries were prepared by immunoSEQ multiplex PCR; TCRdb keeps only in-frame clonotypes and omits some of them. The table has just under 40,000 clones, about 89% seen once; the top ten hold nearly 25%. The sample was peripheral blood. The receptors were sampled from a man between 45 and 60 years old with active or convalescent COVID-19. CDR3s include the opening cysteine and the closing phenylalanine or tryptophan. The D gene is left open where the match is weak. Not all rows give a size; the values are once, few, many and, for expanded clones, a class.

j_call	d_call	clone_size	v_call	cdr3_length	cdr3_aa	cdr3_nt
TRBJ1-2	TRBD1	-	TRBV6-5	15	CASSSLSQGVYGYTF	TGTGCCAGCAGTTCTCTCTCACAGGGGGTGTATGGCTACACCTTC
TRBJ1-1	-	-	TRBV19	13	CASRAGRNTEAFF	TGTGCCAGTAGGGCGGGACGGAACACTGAAGCTTTCTTT
TRBJ2-7	-	once	TRBV29-1	14	CSVRSAGRFYEQYF	TGCAGCGTTCGTTCGGCGGGCAGATTCTACGAGCAGTACTTC
TRBJ1-1	-	-	TRBV19	14	CASSITAGNTEAFF	TGTGCCAGTAGTATCACCGCAGGAAACACTGAAGCTTTCTTT
TRBJ2-1	TRBD2	-	TRBV14	16	CASSQVWSSGNNEQFF	TGTGCCAGCAGCCAAGTGTGGTCTAGCGGGAACAATGAGCAGTTCTTC
TRBJ2-1	TRBD2	-	TRBV24-1	15	CATSDTTSGTPEQFF	TGTGCCACCAGTGATACAACTAGCGGGACCCCTGAGCAGTTCTTC
TRBJ1-1	-	-	TRBV6-5	13	CASRQGVNTEAFF	TGTGCCAGCAGGCAGGGCGTGAACACTGAAGCTTTCTTT
TRBJ2-3	-	medium-sized	TRBV9	17	CASSLIQTDTSTDTQYF	TGTGCCAGCAGCCTCATTCAGACAGACACTAGCACAGATACGCAGTATTTT
TRBJ1-4	TRBD1	-	TRBV6-1	14	CASSEAGTVEKLFF	TGTGCCAGCAGTGAAGCGGGGACAGTTGAAAAACTGTTTTTT
TRBJ2-5	TRBD2	-	TRBV7-9	13	CASSLGGQETQYF	TGTGCCAGCAGCCTCGGGGGGCAAGAGACCCAGTACTTC
TRBJ2-1	TRBD1	-	TRBV11-2	15	CASSLDRGPHNEQFF	TGTGCCAGCAGCTTGGACAGGGGACCCCACAATGAGCAGTTCTTC
TRBJ1-2	TRBD1	few	TRBV28	12	CASTNDRVGYTF	TGTGCCAGCACGAATGACAGGGTTGGCTACACCTTC
TRBJ1-2	-	-	TRBV18	13	CASSPVTDHGYTF	TGTGCCAGCTCACCAGTAACAGATCATGGCTACACCTTC
TRBJ2-5	-	-	TRBV7-8	16	CASSLVGRLYQETQYF	TGTGCCAGCAGCTTAGTTGGCAGATTGTACCAAGAGACCCAGTACTTC
TRBJ1-1	-	-	TRBV30	12	CARTRMNTEAFF	TGTGCCCGGACTAGGATGAACACTGAAGCTTTCTTT
TRBJ2-6	-	-	TRBV6-1	15	CASSENGVGANVLTF	TGTGCCAGCAGTGAAAACGGGGTGGGGGCCAACGTCCTGACTTTC
TRBJ2-2	-	once	TRBV20-1	13	CSASGRNTGELFF	TGCAGTGCTAGTGGTAGGAACACCGGGGAGCTGTTTTTT
TRBJ1-2	-	-	TRBV6-1	13	CASSEGPGRGYTF	TGTGCCAGCAGTGAAGGACCAGGTCGTGGCTACACCTTC
TRBJ1-5	-	-	TRBV25-1	14	CASSEWGGNQPQHF	TGTGCCAGCAGTGAATGGGGGGGAAATCAGCCCCAGCATTTT
TRBJ2-7	TRBD2	-	TRBV3-1/TRBV3-2	15	CASSQVGGAGNEQYF	TGTGCCAGCAGCCAAGTGGGGGGAGCGGGAAACGAGCAGTACTTC
TRBJ1-5	-	-	TRBV2	13	CASSGQSNQPQHF	TGTGCCAGCAGTGGACAGTCAAATCAGCCCCAGCATTTT
TRBJ2-4	TRBD2	-	TRBV3-1/TRBV3-2	15	CASSGNLAVKNIQYF	TGTGCCAGCAGCGGAAACCTAGCGGTAAAAAACATTCAGTACTTC
TRBJ2-3	-	-	TRBV28	12	CASSPLGDTQYF	TGTGCCAGCAGTCCACTTGGAGATACGCAGTATTTT
TRBJ2-7	-	-	TRBV10-3	13	CAIRQGTDYEQYF	TGTGCCATCAGGCAGGGTACAGACTACGAGCAGTACTTC
TRBJ1-2	-	-	TRBV30	12	CAWSTGSYGYTF	TGTGCCTGGAGTACAGGGAGCTATGGCTACACCTTC
TRBJ1-1	-	few	TRBV15	13	CATSRPQITGAFF	TGTGCCACCAGCAGGCCGCAAATTACAGGGGCTTTCTTT
TRBJ2-3	-	-	TRBV5-1	16	CASSGGTATSTDTQYF	TGCGCCAGCAGCGGGGGGACAGCTACTAGCACAGATACGCAGTATTTT
TRBJ2-4	-	-	TRBV7-9	15	CASSFIQGSKNIQYF	TGTGCCAGCAGCTTCATACAGGGATCCAAAAACATTCAGTACTTC
TRBJ2-2	-	-	TRBV7-8	15	CASSLTNLNTGELFF	TGTGCCAGCAGCCTGACAAACCTGAACACCGGGGAGCTGTTTTTT
TRBJ1-5	-	-	TRBV7-9	14	CASSSGQPNQPQHF	TGTGCCAGCAGCTCTGGACAGCCAAATCAGCCCCAGCATTTT
TRBJ2-2	-	-	TRBV10-3	18	CAISAVGQSDPNTGELFF	TGTGCCATCAGTGCGGTCGGACAGTCGGATCCGAACACCGGGGAGCTGTTTTTT
TRBJ2-1	TRBD2	-	TRBV13	18	CASSPTQRLAGKYNEQFF	TGTGCCAGCAGCCCAACCCAACGACTAGCGGGGAAATACAATGAGCAGTTCTTC
TRBJ1-5	TRBD1	-	TRBV7-6	17	CASSLAGGQGINQPQHF	TGTGCCAGCAGCTTAGCGGGTGGACAGGGAATCAATCAGCCCCAGCATTTT
TRBJ2-3	-	once	TRBV15	13	CATSRDSADTQYF	TGTGCCACCAGCAGAGATTCGGCAGATACGCAGTATTTT
TRBJ2-1	TRBD1	-	TRBV6-4	16	CASSERQGRKYNEQFF	TGTGCCAGCAGTGAACGACAGGGAAGGAAGTACAATGAGCAGTTCTTC
TRBJ1-1	TRBD1	-	TRBV2	15	CASSGGAGGDTEAFF	TGTGCCAGCAGTGGTGGCGCAGGGGGTGACACTGAAGCTTTCTTT
TRBJ2-5	TRBD1	-	TRBV6-6	14	CASSYGTGIETQYF	TGTGCCAGCAGTTACGGGACAGGGATCGAGACCCAGTACTTC
TRBJ1-2	TRBD1	-	TRBV2	15	CASSQTGGENYGYTF	TGTGCCAGCAGCCAGACAGGGGGCGAGAACTATGGCTACACCTTC
TRBJ2-3	-	-	TRBV3-1/TRBV3-2	15	CASSQGIDLTDTQYF	TGTGCCAGCAGCCAAGGCATTGACTTAACAGATACGCAGTATTTT
TRBJ2-5	-	-	TRBV19	12	CASSFPEGTQYF	TGTGCCAGTAGTTTCCCCGAGGGGACCCAGTACTTC
TRBJ2-5	TRBD2	-	TRBV28	15	CASNLAGLQSETQYF	TGTGCCAGCAATTTAGCGGGCCTTCAGTCGGAGACCCAGTACTTC
TRBJ1-6	TRBD1	-	TRBV5-1	16	CASSLSTGAGNSPLHF	TGCGCCAGCAGCTTGAGCACAGGGGCTGGTAATTCACCCCTCCACTTT
TRBJ1-1	-	-	TRBV4-1	18	CASSQLTAIRGMNTEAFF	TGCGCCAGCAGCCAACTGACAGCAATCAGGGGTATGAACACTGAAGCTTTCTTT
TRBJ1-1	-	-	TRBV19	14	CASSISSGVTEAFF	TGTGCCAGTAGTATCTCCTCCGGGGTCACTGAAGCTTTCTTT
TRBJ2-7	-	-	TRBV12-3/TRBV12-4	13	CASKMDTTYEQYF	TGTGCCAGCAAAATGGACACTACCTACGAGCAGTACTTC
TRBJ1-6	TRBD1	-	TRBV11-2	14	CASSSGQGGSPLHF	TGTGCCAGCAGCTCGGGACAGGGTGGCTCACCCCTCCACTTT
TRBJ2-7	TRBD1	-	TRBV30	15	CAWARRDRDSYEQYF	TGTGCCTGGGCCCGAAGGGACAGGGACTCCTACGAGCAGTACTTC
TRBJ2-1	TRBD2	-	TRBV5-4	16	CASSPGLAGGYNEQFF	TGTGCCAGCAGCCCCGGACTAGCGGGAGGCTACAATGAGCAGTTCTTC
TRBJ1-6	TRBD1	-	TRBV2	14	CASTLDRGTSPLHF	TGTGCCAGCACCCTAGACAGGGGTACGTCACCCCTCCACTTT
TRBJ1-4	-	-	TRBV19	15	CASIEGGATNEKLFF	TGTGCCAGTATCGAAGGGGGTGCAACTAATGAAAAACTGTTTTTT
TRBJ1-1	-	-	TRBV15	12	CATSSTGTEAFF	TGTGCCACCAGCAGTACAGGCACTGAAGCTTTCTTT
TRBJ2-1	-	-	TRBV2	17	CASSDSLAPRSYNEQFF	TGTGCCAGCAGTGACAGTCTGGCCCCCCGCTCCTACAATGAGCAGTTCTTC
TRBJ2-3	TRBD1	-	TRBV6-5	14	CASRTGGGTDTQYF	TGTGCCAGCAGAACAGGGGGCGGAACAGATACGCAGTATTTT
TRBJ1-4	TRBD1	-	TRBV18	17	CASSPAGGRATNEKLFF	TGTGCCAGCTCACCAGCAGGGGGCCGTGCAACTAATGAAAAACTGTTTTTT
TRBJ2-7	TRBD1	-	TRBV28	16	CASSRNWGQSSYEQYF	TGTGCCAGCAGCAGGAACTGGGGACAGAGCTCCTACGAGCAGTACTTC
TRBJ2-1	-	-	TRBV9	16	CASSVEPSGYYNEQFF	TGTGCCAGCAGCGTAGAACCCAGCGGGTATTACAATGAGCAGTTCTTC